The clone carrying this T cell receptor beta chain has only one observation. Its antigen is still unknown. Germline and genes here are mouse. The read gets to within 1 residue of the CDR3 end, and the germline J gene fills in the rest. Trimming shortened V by 1 base and J by 5 bases, and 14 bases separated the two germline ends. Germline V gene data show CDR1 as NSQYPW and CDR2 as LRSPGD (reference sequence). The CDR3 is 15 amino acids. The assay was immunoSEQ multiplex PCR, and TCRdb's table has in-frame clones only and misses some. The table records approximately 5,000 clones, about a third of them present only once. Time point reported: mouse harvest day 14 after allogeneic transplant. Mouse grafts combined 10^7 T-cell-depleted bone marrow cells with 10^6 splenic CD5+ T cells. Mice had MHC-mismatched B6 into BALB/c GVHD, sampled day 7 or 14. The sample belongs to a study of tissue T cells after allogeneic stem cell transplantation.

Study conclusions and caveats: Across patients, clones rarely overlapped, yet motif clusters were shared tissue-specifically. Anatomically similar tissues had similar TCR repertoires within each patient. The patient cohort was small and clinically heterogeneous, with limited sampling depth.

Sequencing was performed on skin. The TCR originated in a female BALB/c mouse given C57BL/6 T cells with graft-versus-host disease after an allogeneic hematopoietic cell transplant. The J gene is TRBJ1-1, the V gene TRBV1; TRBD1 is a possible D gene (6 bases). CDR3: CTCSAVRGGGTEVFF. CDR3 bases read: TGCACCTGCAGTGCAGTGAGAGGGGGAGGGACAGAAGTCTTC.